Each of the 23 T cell receptor beta chains below was sequenced from the same sample in a study of CD8+CD57+ T cells in acquired aplastic anemia. Genomic DNA constituted the template upon which TCR beta VDJ and CDR3 profiling was performed. MiXCR, applied by TCRdb to the reads, yields one record per CDR3 protein. The sample shows 180,000 or so distinct CDR3 sequences, 46% of them seen only once. The sequenced sample was sorted CD4+, CD8+, or CD8+CD57+ T cells (not recorded which) from PBMCs. These receptors were taken from a human donor in good health.

The rearrangement uses TRBV10-3 and TRBJ1-6; D unresolved. CDR3 length equals 16 residues. Germline-derived CDR1 and CDR2 are ENHRY and SYGVKD. Trimming took 7 bases from V and 0 from J, leaving 13 bases between them. The CDR3 DNA reads TGTGCCATCACTGACGGAGCGAACTCCTATAATTCACCCCTCCACTTT. Translating gives CAITDGANSYNSPLHF.

V is TRBV19 and J is TRBJ1-4; possible D gene TRBD1, 5 bases. The germline gives CDR1 LNHDA, CDR2 SQIVND (reference sequence). The V end lost 6 bases, the J end lost 7 bases, and 12 bases lay between the germline ends. The CDR3 totals 13 residues. The CDR3 sequence: CASSSDGGEKLFF. The DNA of the CDR3 is TGTGCCAGTAGCTCGGACGGGGGTGAAAAACTGTTTTTT. Complete variable domain (other parts from reference TRBV19 and TRBJ1-4): DGGITQSPKYLFRKEGQNVTLSCEQNLNHDAMYWYRQDPGQGLRLIYYSQIVNDFQKGDIAEGYSVSREKKESFPLTVTSAQKNPTAFYLCASSSDGGEKLFFGSGTQLSVL.

The chain uses TRBV2 and TRBJ2-7; 8 bases align to TRBD1. CDR3 size: 13 residues. V lost 6 bases and J lost 4; bases outside the gene matches: 5. Germline CDR1 is SNHLY and CDR2 is FYNNEI. CDR3 bases: TGTGCCAGCAGACAGGGGGGAAAATACGAGCAGTACTTC. Translating gives CASRQGGKYEQYF.

This clonotype was observed at least ten times. The rearrangement joins TRBV7-6 to TRBJ2-3; D unclear. The CDR3 contains 15 residues. The germline V gene has CDR1 SGHVS and CDR2 FNYEAQ. Trimming removed 5 bases from V and 6 bases from J, with 18 bases in between. The CDR3: CASSPPGGSRDTQYF. The CDR3 DNA is TGTGCCAGCAGCCCCCCGGGTGGGTCGCGGGATACGCAGTATTTT.

Ten or more counts support this clonotype. The rearrangement uses TRBV24-1 and TRBJ2-1; 12 bases are shared with TRBD2. The CDR3 is made up of 16 amino acids. The ends lost 0 bases at V and 4 bases at J; junction bases unmatched: 0. Germline V lookup: CDR1 KGHDR, CDR2 SFDVKD. CDR3 bases: TGTGCCACCAGTGATTTGACTAGCGGGGGGTACAATGAGCAGTTCTTC. Its protein is CATSDLTSGGYNEQFF.

This chain links TRBV15 with TRBJ2-1; TRBD2 agrees at 8 bases. From germline, CDR1 is LNHNV and CDR2 YYDKDF (reference sequence). After removal of 3 bases from V and 3 bases from J, the junction contained 7 bases not matched to a gene. The CDR3 runs to 16 residues. The CDR3 bases are TGTGCCACCAGCAGCTCCGGGACTAGAGGCTACAATGAGCAGTTCTTC. It encodes CATSSSGTRGYNEQFF.

V and J are TRBV10-3 and TRBJ1-1; the match to TRBD1 covers 7 bases. Trimming removed 6 bases from V and 0 bases from J; junction bases left unmatched: 10. The CDR3 length is 16 residues. From germline, CDR1 is ENHRY and CDR2 SYGVKD. The CDR3 DNA is TGTGCCATCAGGGAATGGACAGGACAATTGAACACTGAAGCTTTCTTT. Translated: CAIREWTGQLNTEAFF.

The gene calls are TRBV2 and TRBJ1-3; no reliable D call. Germline-derived CDR1 and CDR2 are SNHLY and FYNNEI. V was pared by 4 bases and J by 0 bases, with 7 bases between. The CDR3 sequence is 14 residues long. CDR3 amino acids: CASSAVLSGNTIYF. The CDR3 DNA reads as TGTGCCAGCAGTGCAGTCCTCTCTGGAAACACCATATATTTT.

J is TRBJ1-5 and V is TRBV2, with D possibly being TRBD1 (6 bases). Germline V gives CDR1 SNHLY, CDR2 FYNNEI. The V end lost 8 bases, the J end lost 4 bases, and 12 bases lay between the germline ends. There are 13 residues in the CDR3. The CDR3 loop is CASRTVGNQPQHF. The CDR3 bases are TGTGCCAGCCGGACAGTAGGGAATCAGCCCCAGCATTTT.

This clonotype was recorded only once. V and J are TRBV25-1 and TRBJ2-7; D unresolved. V shed 6 bases and J shed 2 bases, with 11 bases lying between them. CDR1 is MGHDK and CDR2 is SYGVNS in the germline V gene. This CDR3 comprises 13 residues. In DNA, the CDR3 is TGTGCCAGCAGCTTCGTTCTAGCCTACGAGCAGTACTTC. It specifies CASSFVLAYEQYF.

In its sample, this clonotype was seen many times. The rearrangement joins TRBV20-1 to TRBJ1-6, with D perhaps TRBD1 (5 bases). Germline V gives CDR1 DFQATT, CDR2 SNEGSKA (reference sequence). The ends were cut back, 0 bases at V and 8 bases at J, with 14 bases in the middle. This CDR3 region has 15 residues. The CDR3 here is CSARDQGRVDSPLHF. For the CDR3, the DNA is TGCAGTGCTAGAGATCAAGGCAGGGTGGATTCACCCCTCCACTTT.

This clonotype was recorded a few times. The chain employs TRBV7-2 and TRBJ2-5; TRBD1 matches at 8 bases. The CDR3 is 15 amino acids. V lost 5 bases, J lost 2 bases, and 7 bases stayed unmatched. Germline V CDR1 and CDR2: SGHTA, FQGNSA. The DNA of the CDR3 is TGTGCCAGCAGCCAGGACAGGGTGGGTCAAGAGACCCAGTACTTC. Translated: CASSQDRVGQETQYF.

This clonotype was seen many times. CDR3 DNA sequence: TGCAGTGCTAGGCCGGGACAGGGGGCGACCTACAATGAGCAGTTCTTC. Its protein product is CSARPGQGATYNEQFF. The V and J genes are TRBV20-1 and TRBJ2-1, with 12 bases aligning to TRBD1. From germline, CDR1 is DFQATT and CDR2 SNEGSKA (reference sequence). V shed 3 bases and J 2 bases; nucleotides not matched to a gene: 5. The CDR3 is 16 residues long.

Remarks on this clonotype: A much larger clone lies a single base off, so this may be a read error. The genes are TRBV6-1 and TRBJ1-2; 8 nucleotides align to TRBD1. CDR3 size: 17 residues. Per germline, CDR1 MNHNS and CDR2 SASEGT. CDR3 coding DNA: TGTGTCAGCAGTACCCGACAGGGGAAGGACGCGAAGTACGGCTACACCTTC. Protein product: CVSSTRQGKDAKYGYTF.

There are a few counts of this clonotype. This may be a read error, as it is one base from a much larger clone. The chain links TRBV20-1 to TRBJ2-1; maybe TRBD1 (6 bases). CDR3 length: 15 residues. Looked up from germline, CDR1 is DFQATT and CDR2 is SNEGSKA (reference sequence). The CDR3 region is CSAITGRLVYNKQFF. Here the CDR3 DNA reads TGCAGTGCAATAACAGGGCGTCTCGTCTACAATAAGCAGTTCTTC.

This rearrangement joins TRBV20-1 to TRBJ2-3; 8 nucleotides align to TRBD2. The germline CDR1 and CDR2 sequences are DFQATT and SNEGSKA (reference sequence). There are 14 residues in the CDR3. The V and J ends lost 3 bases and 5 bases, in that order; junction bases with no gene match: 7. CDR3 sequence: CSASTGGPKDTQYF. Written as DNA, the CDR3 is TGCAGTGCTAGTACGGGAGGGCCCAAAGATACGCAGTATTTT.

The chain uses TRBV5-5 and TRBJ2-7, with TRBD2 matching over 13 bases. With 4 bases clipped from V and 4 bases from J, the junction kept 8 bases outside the gene matches. The CDR3 runs to 16 residues. Germline V gene data show CDR1 as SGHKS and CDR2 as YYEKEE (reference sequence). CDR3 nucleotide sequence: TGTGCCAGCAGCCTGGATGCGGGACTAGCGGGGTACGAGCAGTACTTC. Protein: CASSLDAGLAGYEQYF.

In its sample, this clonotype was seen many times. The rearrangement links TRBV20-1 to TRBJ2-7; 7 nucleotides line up with TRBD2. The CDR3 has 14 amino acids. CDR1 DFQATT and CDR2 SNEGSKA come from the germline V gene (reference sequence). Unmatched junction bases numbered 8, after V lost 3 bases and J lost 3 bases. The chain's CDR3 is CSASEPSGIYEQYF. The CDR3 DNA reads as TGCAGTGCTAGTGAGCCGAGCGGGATCTACGAGCAGTACTTC.

This clonotype was found many times. The rearrangement links TRBV6-2 or TRBV6-3 to TRBJ2-7; 7 bases fit TRBD1. V lost 5 bases to trimming and J lost 3 bases; unmatched junction nucleotides: 10. Per germline, CDR1 MNHEY and CDR2 SVGEGT. The CDR3 length is 15 residues. The CDR3 DNA is TGTGCCAGCAGTACTACAGGGGCGCCAAACTACGAGCAGTACTTC. This sequence encodes CASSTTGAPNYEQYF.

This clonotype occurred many times. The chain recombines TRBV3-1 with TRBJ1-1; D unresolved. The CDR3 has 13 residues. Per germline, CDR1 LGHDT and CDR2 YNNKEL (reference sequence). V lost 3 bases to trimming and J lost 1 base, with 6 bases between them. The CDR3 region has the DNA TGTGCCAGCAGCCAGACCCAGAACACTGAAGCTTTCTTT. Translating gives CASSQTQNTEAFF.

The chain links TRBV11-2 to TRBJ1-2, with TRBD1 as a possible D gene (6 bases). Looked up from germline, CDR1 is SGHAT and CDR2 is FQNNGV. Trimming pared 5 bases from V and 4 bases from J, leaving 20 bases between. CDR3 size: 16 residues. CDR3 amino acids: CASSPSRGRGPYGYTF. In nucleotides, the CDR3 is TGTGCCAGCAGCCCATCGCGGGGCAGGGGACCCTATGGCTACACCTTC.

This clonotype has a count of ten or more. The V gene is TRBV7-9, the J gene TRBJ2-3; 13 bases are a match to TRBD2. The CDR3 length is 16 residues. Trimming removed 4 bases from V and 1 base from J; junction bases left unmatched: 2. The V gene's germline CDR1 is SEHNR and CDR2 FQNEAQ (reference sequence). In nucleotides, the CDR3 is TGTGCCAGCAGCTCTGGACTAGCGGGAGGCACAGATACGCAGTATTTT. It translates to CASSSGLAGGTDTQYF.

This clonotype came up a few times. The J gene is TRBJ2-7, the V gene TRBV5-4; possibly TRBD1 for D (5 bases). CDR1 and CDR2 from the germline V gene are SGHNT and YYREEE (reference sequence). The length of the CDR3 is 14 residues. Between the trimmed V and J ends, which lost 0 bases and 4 bases, there was a span of 11 bases. As DNA, the CDR3 is TGTGCCAGCAGCTTGGAATCGACAGAGTACGAGCAGTACTTC. Its translation: CASSLESTEYEQYF.